This T cell receptor beta chain is drawn from a study of cytomegalovirus exposure and HLA in healthy donors. General study results and limits: When presence/absence was analysed, sequencing depth was taken to be roughly uniform across donors. Later analysis revealed greater clonal expansion in HLA-associated TCR beta chains than in equally common others.

As to this clone: The antigen remains unidentified. Other DNA variants within this sample encode the same CDR3.

Primers: 60 Vbeta forward and 13 Jbeta reverse. The assay was immunoSEQ multiplex PCR, and TCRdb's table has in-frame clones only and misses some. The repertoire includes about 150,000 clones, about 88% of them detected once, and under 2% sits in the top ten. V was pared by 0 bases and J by 9 bases, with 9 bases of the junction left unmatched. Looked up from germline, CDR1 is MNHEY and CDR2 is SVGAGI. This CDR3 comprises 16 residues. The sequence derives from a woman in her late teens or twenties in good health and CMV-seronegative. This chain connects TRBV6-5 to TRBJ2-2; 8 nucleotides agree with TRBD2. What was sequenced was PBMCs. The DNA of the CDR3 is TGTGCCAGCAGTTACTCAGCGGGGGCTACTGGTTGGGAGCTGTTTTTT. Amino acid sequence: CASSYSAGATGWELFF.